One sample yielded the 18 T cell receptor beta chains listed below, sequenced in a study of blood T cell repertoires in COVID-19 (dated by TCRdb to 2020 to 2021). The library relied on the immunoSEQ multiplex PCR assay. As stored in TCRdb, this immuneACCESS dataset retains in-frame rearrangements with V and J assigned. A fraction of the clones does not appear; measured against another copy, unresolved V genes explain less than half of the discrepancy, and the remainder lacks a known reason. The sample table holds 53,000 or so clones, of which about nine tenths were seen once. The ten largest clones capture 6.2% of the sample. The sample was peripheral blood. The receptor set was obtained from a middle-aged man with acute or convalescent COVID-19.

The rearrangement uses TRBV6-5 and TRBJ2-7; 11 nucleotides line up with TRBD2. Unmatched junction bases numbered 9, after V lost 5 bases and J lost 6 bases. Germline V gene lookup returns CDR1 MNHEY and CDR2 SVGAGI. This CDR3 is built from 15 residues. CDR3 sequence: CASSNIAGGHSEQYF. In DNA form, the CDR3 reads TGTGCCAGCAGTAACATAGCGGGAGGGCATAGCGAGCAGTACTTC.

The J gene is TRBJ2-2, the V gene TRBV5-8; TRBD1 aligns across 9 bases. CDR1 SGHTS and CDR2 YDEGEE come from the germline V gene. There are 15 residues in the CDR3. V shed 4 bases and J 5 bases; nucleotides not matched to a gene: 6. The CDR3 spells CASSQGQGWTGELFF. DNA of the CDR3: TGTGCCAGCAGCCAGGGACAGGGTTGGACCGGGGAGCTGTTTTTT.

V is TRBV5-1 and J is TRBJ2-5; maybe TRBD1 (5 bases). Germline CDR1 and CDR2: SGHRS and YFSETQ. The CDR3 loop spans 14 amino acids. V was clipped by 1 base and J by 2 bases, with 9 bases between them. CDR3 protein: CASSLRGGQETQYF. The CDR3, as DNA: TGCGCCAGCAGCTTGAGGGGCGGACAAGAGACCCAGTACTTC.

The chain carries TRBV27 and TRBJ2-7, with 13 nucleotides matching TRBD2. The CDR3 consists of 17 residues. Germline CDR1 reads MNHEY; CDR2 reads SMNVEV (reference sequence). V lost 0 bases, J lost 5 bases, and 7 bases stayed unmatched. CDR3: CASSLSPRLAGGHEQYF. CDR3 bases: TGTGCCAGCAGTTTATCCCCTCGACTAGCGGGAGGCCACGAGCAGTACTTC.

The V gene is TRBV2, the J gene TRBJ1-2; D ambiguous. V dropped 2 bases and J dropped 8 bases, with 12 bases sitting between them. In germline, CDR1 is SNHLY, CDR2 FYNNEI. The CDR3 runs to 13 residues. This CDR3 reads CASSETALGGYTF. DNA of the CDR3: TGTGCCAGCAGTGAAACGGCCCTAGGAGGCTACACCTTC.

This clone came up a few times. The J gene is TRBJ2-5, the V gene TRBV7-8; tentatively, D is TRBD1 (6 bases). This CDR3 region has 14 residues. V was shortened by 3 bases and J by 7 bases, with 15 bases between the two germline ends. Germline CDR1 is SGHVS and CDR2 is FQNEAQ. The CDR3 sequence is CASSFRTAAGTQYF. The CDR3 DNA is TGTGCCAGCAGCTTTCGGACAGCCGCCGGGACCCAGTACTTC. Drawing the rest from reference TRBV7-8 and TRBJ2-5, the complete variable domain is GAGVSQSPRYKVAKRGQDVALRCDPISGHVSLFWYQQALGQGPEFLTYFQNEAQLDKSGLPSDRFFAERPEGSVSTLKIQRTQQEDSAVYLCASSFRTAAGTQYFGPGTRLLVL.

The V and J genes are TRBV6-1 and TRBJ1-1; D gene uncertain. CDR1 and CDR2 (germline): MNHNS, SASEGT. This CDR3 spans 14 amino acids. Trimming shortened V by 2 bases and J by 3 bases, and 10 bases separated the two germline ends. Here the CDR3 reads CASSELDPYTEAFF. CDR3 coding DNA: TGTGCCAGCAGTGAACTAGACCCCTACACTGAAGCTTTCTTT.

The rearrangement uses TRBV6-2 or TRBV6-3 and TRBJ1-1, with a tentative D call TRBD1 (5 bases). This CDR3 spans 14 amino acids. Germline V CDR1 and CDR2: MNHEY, SVGEGT. Trimming removed 6 bases from V and 1 base from J, with 12 bases in between. This chain's CDR3 is CASSPYRSNTEAFF. The CDR3 DNA reads TGTGCCAGCAGCCCATACAGGTCGAACACTGAAGCTTTCTTT.

This clone was picked up one time. J is TRBJ2-3 and V is TRBV6-4, with unresolved D. V was clipped by 2 bases and J by 5 bases, with 8 bases between them. Germline V gives CDR1 MRHNA, CDR2 SNTAGT. CDR3 length equals 13 residues. CDR3 region: CASSDNGGDTQYF. As DNA, the CDR3 is TGTGCCAGCAGTGACAACGGTGGAGATACGCAGTATTTT.

This clone was picked up one time. The chain uses TRBV7-8 and TRBJ1-1; D unclear. The CDR3 has 14 residues. The ends were cut back, 1 base at V and 7 bases at J, with 13 bases in the middle. CDR1 SGHVS and CDR2 FQNEAQ come from the germline V gene. This CDR3 reads CASSLEPGKDEAFF. CDR3 DNA: TGTGCCAGCAGCTTAGAGCCGGGGAAGGATGAAGCTTTCTTT.

Only a few counts were recorded for this clone. The V gene is TRBV5-1, the J gene TRBJ2-2, with TRBD1 matching 11 bases. J lost 6 bases, V lost 1 base, and 14 bases had no gene match. The CDR3 is 19 residues long. The germline CDR1 and CDR2 sequences are SGHRS and YFSETQ. CDR3: CASSLFAVGQGAFAGELFF. CDR3 coding DNA: TGCGCCAGCAGCTTGTTCGCCGTAGGACAGGGGGCCTTCGCCGGGGAGCTGTTTTTT. The full variable domain, completed using reference TRBV5-1 and TRBJ2-2, is KAGVTQTPRYLIKTRGQQVTLSCSPISGHRSVSWYQQTPGQGLQFLFEYFSETQRNKGNFPGRFSGRQFSNSRSEMNVSTLELGDSALYLCASSLFAVGQGAFAGELFFGEGSRLTVL.

This chain links TRBV7-2 with TRBJ2-1; 11 bases line up with TRBD2. The junction had 5 bases not matched to a gene; V was cut back by 2 bases and J by 2 bases. CDR1 and CDR2 (germline): SGHTA, FQGNSA. The CDR3 is 17 amino acids. CDR3 sequence reads: CASSLKASGRTYNEQFF. For the CDR3, the DNA is TGTGCCAGCAGCTTAAAGGCTAGCGGGAGGACCTACAATGAGCAGTTCTTC.

This clone has just a few counts. The chain uses TRBV29-1 and TRBJ1-6; 8 nucleotides line up with TRBD1. The CDR3 extends over 13 amino acids. Germline CDR1 is SQVTM and CDR2 is ANQGSEA. With V trimmed by 5 bases and J by 6 bases, 3 bases remained unmatched. The DNA of the CDR3 is TGCAGCGTTCCCGGGACAGGTAATTCACCCCTCCACTTT. Translation gives CSVPGTGNSPLHF.

The chain couples TRBV7-2 to TRBJ2-7; 11 bases fit TRBD2. The CDR3 extends over 17 amino acids. Trimming removed 7 bases from V and 3 bases from J; junction bases left unmatched: 14. Germline-derived CDR1 and CDR2 are SGHTA and FQGNSA. CDR3 protein: CASNGLPGTSGYYEQYF. CDR3 bases: TGTGCCAGCAACGGGCTCCCCGGGACTAGCGGTTACTACGAGCAGTACTTC.

J is TRBJ1-1 and V is TRBV10-3; 9 nucleotides match TRBD1. Trimming removed 8 bases from V and 4 bases from J; junction bases left unmatched: 5. This CDR3 is 13 amino acids long. Germline assignment: CDR1 ENHRY and CDR2 SYGVKD. DNA of the CDR3: TGTGCCATCCGGGACAGGGAGGGCACTGAAGCTTTCTTT. Translation: CAIRDREGTEAFF.

The chain couples TRBV5-5 to TRBJ1-4, with D perhaps matching TRBD1 (5 bases). The CDR3 has 14 amino acids. Trimming took off 0 bases at V and 2 bases at J, with 5 bases between the two ends. CDR1 SGHKS and CDR2 YYEKEE come from the germline V gene (reference sequence). DNA for the CDR3: TGTGCCAGCAGCTTGGCAGGGACTAATGAAAAACTGTTTTTT. It is translated as CASSLAGTNEKLFF.

The chain is built from TRBV11-1 and TRBJ1-1; D remains ambiguous. Germline V gives CDR1 SGHAT, CDR2 FQDESV (reference sequence). The V end was cut by 5 bases, the J end by 2 bases, with 12 bases between. This CDR3 region has 14 residues. The CDR3: CASSRAVLNTEAFF. The CDR3 DNA reads TGTGCCAGCAGCCGAGCGGTTCTAAACACTGAAGCTTTCTTT.

This sequence joins TRBV7-2 and TRBJ1-5; TRBD1 matches at 7 bases. This CDR3 contains 13 residues. Germline V lookup: CDR1 SGHTA, CDR2 FQGNSA. Losses at the gene ends were 6 bases for V and 3 bases for J; bases not matched to a gene: 2. The CDR3 coding sequence is TGTGCCAGCAGAGGACAGGACAATCAGCCCCAGCATTTT. Its translation is CASRGQDNQPQHF.